These 26 T cell receptor beta chains came from one sample sequenced in a study of T cell changes during pregnancy in multiple sclerosis. TCRdb's copy holds only in-frame clones and misses some; the assay was immunoSEQ multiplex PCR. Seen here are fewer than 80,000 clones, 85% to 95% observed once, and the top ten hold roughly 0.14%. Sequenced material: CD4+ T cells from peripheral blood mononuclear cells, taken after pregnancy. The source of these receptors is a female donor with multiple sclerosis, enrolled in a pregnancy study.

The chain links TRBV5-5 to TRBJ1-4, with D possibly TRBD1 on 5 matching bases. The length of the CDR3 is 13 residues. Per germline, CDR1 SGHKS and CDR2 YYEKEE (reference sequence). V was trimmed by 4 bases and J by 4 bases, leaving 8 bases between them. The CDR3 is CASSVTVNEKLFF. CDR3 sequence (DNA): TGTGCCAGCAGCGTGACAGTTAATGAAAAACTGTTTTTT.

The chain has TRBV2 and TRBJ2-5; no firm D call. CDR3 length: 13 residues. Germline CDR1 reads SNHLY; CDR2 reads FYNNEI. V shed 6 bases and J shed 2 bases, with 10 bases lying between them. CDR3 nucleotide sequence: TGTGCCAGCAGAACGTCAGGACAAGAGACCCAGTACTTC. As protein: CASRTSGQETQYF.

The V call is TRBV28, the J call TRBJ1-4, with a possible D match to TRBD1 (5 bases). Germline lookup yields CDR1 MDHEN and CDR2 SYDVKM. CDR3 length: 15 amino acids. Between the trimmed V and J ends, which lost 2 bases and 7 bases, there was a span of 14 bases. CDR3 residues: CASSLPQGQGEKLFF. The CDR3 bases are TGTGCCAGCAGTTTACCCCAGGGCCAAGGTGAAAAACTGTTTTTT. Full variable domain (remainder filled in from reference TRBV28 and TRBJ1-4): DVKVTQSSRYLVKRTGEKVFLECVQDMDHENMFWYRQDPGLGLRLIYFSYDVKMKEKGDIPEGYSVSREKKERFSLILESASTNQTSMYLCASSLPQGQGEKLFFGSGTQLSVL.

The chain recombines TRBV25-1 with TRBJ2-2; 9 bases match TRBD1. Per the germline V gene, CDR1 is MGHDK and CDR2 is SYGVNS. The V segment lost 11 bases and the J segment 0 bases; nucleotides outside the gene matches: 4. This CDR3 is 14 amino acids long. CDR3 sequence reads: CACTGGANTGELFF. CDR3 in DNA: TGTGCCTGCACAGGGGGCGCGAACACCGGGGAGCTGTTTTTT.

This rearrangement joins TRBV2 to TRBJ1-5; D is ambiguous. There are 14 residues in the CDR3. The germline V gene encodes CDR1 SNHLY and CDR2 FYNNEI. V was clipped by 4 bases and J by 1 base, with 8 bases between them. CDR3 residues: CASSAGGSNQPQHF. The CDR3 nucleotides are TGTGCCAGCAGTGCTGGCGGAAGCAATCAGCCCCAGCATTTT.

The J gene is TRBJ1-5, the V gene TRBV19; D unresolved. The CDR3 totals 16 residues. Germline values: CDR1 LNHDA, CDR2 SQIVND (reference sequence). Trimming stripped 4 bases from V and 3 bases from J, with 16 bases between. The CDR3, as DNA: TGTGCCAGTAGTACCAGATCAGGCATTCTCAATCAGCCCCAGCATTTT. This translates into CASSTRSGILNQPQHF.

The chain joins TRBV28 to TRBJ1-2, with D possibly TRBD1 on 5 matching bases. The CDR3 is 15 residues long. V dropped 5 bases and J dropped 0 bases, with 13 bases sitting between them. Germline CDR1 MDHEN, CDR2 SYDVKM. The CDR3 nucleotides read TGTGCCAGCAGTCAAGGCAGGGCCGCTAACTATGGCTACACCTTC. It yields the protein CASSQGRAANYGYTF.

The gene calls are TRBV15 and TRBJ2-7; 7 bases match TRBD1. The CDR3 is 17 residues long. V was clipped by 1 base and J by 0 bases; unmatched bases: 9. The germline V gene encodes CDR1 LNHNV and CDR2 YYDKDF (reference sequence). CDR3 protein: CATSRVTGTWGSYEQYF. Written as DNA, the CDR3 is TGTGCCACCAGCAGAGTGACAGGGACGTGGGGCTCCTACGAGCAGTACTTC.

This chain connects TRBV30 to TRBJ2-2; 9 positions match TRBD1. Unmatched junction bases numbered 12, after V lost 4 bases and J lost 6 bases. The CDR3 sequence is 16 residues long. The germline CDR1 and CDR2 sequences are GTSNPN and SVGIG (reference sequence). The CDR3 loop reads CAWTQRGQGLPGELFF. The CDR3 DNA reads as TGTGCCTGGACCCAAAGGGGACAGGGTTTACCCGGGGAGCTGTTTTTT.

The chain recombines TRBV27 with TRBJ2-3; TRBD1 might be the D (5 bases). The CDR3 has 15 amino acids. Germline V gene lookup returns CDR1 MNHEY and CDR2 SMNVEV (reference sequence). V lost 2 bases to trimming and J lost 0 bases, with 9 bases between them. As DNA, the CDR3 is TGTGCCAGCAGTTTACAGGGTGTGAGCACAGATACGCAGTATTTT. Amino acids: CASSLQGVSTDTQYF.

This chain links TRBV12-5 with TRBJ2-1, with no clear D. Germline V gene sequence: CDR1 LGHNT, CDR2 FRNRAP. The CDR3 is made up of 14 amino acids. The V and J ends lost 5 bases and 0 bases respectively, with 8 bases between them. The DNA for the CDR3 is TGTGCTAGTGGTCTGGAGAGCTCCTACAATGAGCAGTTCTTC. It specifies CASGLESSYNEQFF. Drawing the rest from reference TRBV12-5 and TRBJ2-1, the complete variable domain is DARVTQTPRHKVTEMGQEVTMRCQPILGHNTVFWYRQTMMQGLELLAYFRNRAPLDDSGMPKDRFSAEMPDATLATLKIQPSEPRDSAVYFCASGLESSYNEQFFGPGTRLTVL.

The gene calls are TRBV7-9 and TRBJ1-5; 7 bases agree with TRBD1. Germline V gene sequence: CDR1 SEHNR, CDR2 FQNEAQ (reference sequence). The CDR3 spans 14 residues. With V trimmed by 5 bases and J by 4 bases, 5 bases remained unmatched. The CDR3 loop reads CASSLGQKNQPQHF. For the CDR3, the DNA is TGTGCCAGCAGCCTGGGACAGAAAAATCAGCCCCAGCATTTT.

The chain combines TRBV10-3 with TRBJ1-1; TRBD1 matches 8 bases. Germline CDR1 is ENHRY and CDR2 is SYGVKD. There are 12 residues in the CDR3. The ends lost 5 bases at V and 7 bases at J; junction bases unmatched: 3. CDR3 DNA: TGTGCCATCAGTCGTACAGGGGGTGAAGCTTTCTTT. It translates to CAISRTGGEAFF.

The chain links TRBV6-4 to TRBJ1-1; D gene ambiguous. Trimming took 3 bases from V and 0 from J, leaving 5 bases between them. Per germline, CDR1 MRHNA and CDR2 SNTAGT. This CDR3 is built from 13 residues. CDR3 nucleotides: TGTGCCAGCAGTGAATCTCTGAACACTGAAGCTTTCTTT. Translated: CASSESLNTEAFF.

The genes are TRBV27 and TRBJ1-2; the D gene is possibly TRBD1 (6 bases). This CDR3 spans 13 amino acids. The germline V gene has CDR1 MNHEY and CDR2 SMNVEV (reference sequence). Trimming pared 5 bases from V and 5 bases from J, leaving 12 bases between. The CDR3 here is CASSLQGRYGYTF. DNA of the CDR3: TGTGCCAGCAGTCTACAGGGTAGATATGGCTACACCTTC.

This rearrangement joins TRBV6-5 to TRBJ2-5, with TRBD2 matching 9 bases. This CDR3 is built from 15 residues. V lost 2 bases to trimming and J lost 4 bases; unmatched junction nucleotides: 5. Germline lookup yields CDR1 MNHEY and CDR2 SVGAGI. Here the CDR3 reads CASSYGGRARETQYF. In DNA, the CDR3 is TGTGCCAGCAGTTACGGCGGGAGGGCCCGAGAGACCCAGTACTTC.

The gene calls are TRBV19 and TRBJ2-7, with TRBD1 identical over 7 bases. V shed 5 bases and J 2 bases; nucleotides not matched to a gene: 9. From germline, CDR1 is LNHDA and CDR2 SQIVND (reference sequence). The CDR3 has 15 residues. The CDR3 DNA is TGTGCCAGTAGTCGCCCCGGGACAGTGACCTACGAGCAGTACTTC. Its protein is CASSRPGTVTYEQYF. Using reference TRBV19 and TRBJ2-7 for the parts outside the CDR3, the full variable domain is DGGITQSPKYLFRKEGQNVTLSCEQNLNHDAMYWYRQDPGQGLRLIYYSQIVNDFQKGDIAEGYSVSREKKESFPLTVTSAQKNPTAFYLCASSRPGTVTYEQYFGPGTRLTVT.

CDR3 bases: TGTGCCAGCAGCAAAGCGCTCACAGTGGATTTCTCCTACGAGCAGTACTTC. The encoded protein is CASSKALTVDFSYEQYF. V is TRBV21-1 and J is TRBJ2-7; the table's TRBD1 call for D was not verified on the DNA. TRBV21-1 is a documented pseudogene. The CDR3 covers 17 residues.

To note about this clone: Germline and junction disagree at one end, which may indicate a read error. The chain is built from TRBV7-9 and TRBJ1-1; tentatively, D is TRBD1 (6 bases). From germline, CDR1 is SEHNR and CDR2 FQNEAQ (reference sequence). The length of the CDR3 is 15 residues. For the CDR3, the DNA is TGTGCCAGCAGCCTAGCGGGGAGGGGGGGTACTGAAGCTTTCTTT. Protein: CASSLAGRGGTEAFF.

This clone was seen a single time. J is TRBJ1-1 and V is TRBV25-1, with D possibly being TRBD1 (5 bases). V shed 8 bases and J shed 0 bases, with 16 bases lying between them. Per the germline V gene, CDR1 is MGHDK and CDR2 is SYGVNS. This CDR3 region has 15 residues. CDR3: CASLPGGVMNTEAFF. Written as DNA, the CDR3 is TGTGCCAGCCTCCCGGGGGGGGTCATGAACACTGAAGCTTTCTTT.

This chain connects TRBV7-8 to TRBJ2-5; D call uncertain. V was pared by 0 bases and J by 1 base, with 6 bases between. Germline loops: CDR1 SGHVS, CDR2 FQNEAQ. The CDR3 contains 14 residues. The CDR3 region is CASSLAEIQETQYF. CDR3 nucleotides: TGTGCCAGCAGCTTAGCAGAGATCCAAGAGACCCAGTACTTC.

Here the CDR3 reads CASSGRQGNTEAFF. CDR3 DNA: TGTGCCAGCAGCGGACGACAGGGGAACACTGAAGCTTTCTTT. The V gene is TRBV7-2, the J gene TRBJ1-1; TRBD1 matches at 7 bases. CDR3 length equals 14 residues. The germline V gene has CDR1 SGHTA and CDR2 FQGNSA. V was clipped by 5 bases and J by 1 base; unmatched bases: 4.

V usage is TRBV5-6 and J usage is TRBJ1-1; the D gene is possibly TRBD1 (5 bases). CDR3 length: 14 amino acids. Germline V gives CDR1 SGHDT, CDR2 YYEEEE. V lost 0 bases to trimming and J lost 4 bases, with 10 bases between them. CDR3 loop: CASSLVGVVTEAFF. The CDR3 DNA is TGTGCCAGCAGCTTGGTAGGGGTGGTCACTGAAGCTTTCTTT. Full variable domain (missing parts from reference TRBV5-6 and TRBJ1-1): DAGVTQSPTHLIKTRGQQVTLRCSPKSGHDTVSWYQQALGQGPQFIFQYYEEEERQRGNFPDRFSGHQFPNYSSELNVNALLLGDSALYLCASSLVGVVTEAFFGQGTRLTVV.

This rearrangement joins TRBV2 to TRBJ1-2, with 8 bases fitting TRBD1. This CDR3 comprises 15 residues. Per germline, CDR1 SNHLY and CDR2 FYNNEI. With V trimmed by 4 bases and J by 8 bases, 12 bases remained unmatched. CDR3 sequence (DNA): TGTGCCAGCAGTGTTTATGGACAGGGTCTTGGAGGCTACACCTTC. Encoded protein: CASSVYGQGLGGYTF.

This chain joins TRBV9 and TRBJ2-5, with a weak D call TRBD2 (5 bases). Between the trimmed V and J ends, which lost 0 bases and 4 bases, there was a span of 10 bases. This CDR3 is built from 14 residues. CDR1 is SGDLS, CDR2 YYNGEE, per germline. In nucleotides, the CDR3 is TGTGCCAGCAGCGTAGGGTCTGCGGGAGAGACCCAGTACTTC. Its protein is CASSVGSAGETQYF.

The chain uses TRBV10-3 and TRBJ2-1, with 13 bases fitting TRBD2. CDR3 length: 17 residues. CDR1 is ENHRY, CDR2 SYGVKD, per germline. Unmatched junction bases numbered 11, after V lost 6 bases and J lost 6 bases. The CDR3 sequence: CAISPGTSGMLGNEQFF. CDR3 bases: TGTGCCATCAGCCCAGGGACTAGCGGGATGCTCGGCAATGAGCAGTTCTTC.